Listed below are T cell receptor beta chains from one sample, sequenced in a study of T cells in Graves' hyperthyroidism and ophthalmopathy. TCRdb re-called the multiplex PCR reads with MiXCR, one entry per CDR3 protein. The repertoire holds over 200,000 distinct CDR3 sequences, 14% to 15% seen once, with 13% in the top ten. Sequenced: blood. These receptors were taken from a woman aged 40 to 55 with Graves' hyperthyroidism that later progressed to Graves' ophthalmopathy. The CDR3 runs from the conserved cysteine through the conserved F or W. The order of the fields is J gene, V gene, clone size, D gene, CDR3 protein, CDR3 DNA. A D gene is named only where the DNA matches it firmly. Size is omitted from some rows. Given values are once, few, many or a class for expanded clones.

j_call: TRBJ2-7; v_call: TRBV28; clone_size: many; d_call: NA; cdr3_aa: CASTVTGSLEEQYF; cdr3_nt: TGTGCCAGCACCGTTACGGGGTCCCTCGAAGAGCAGTACTTC
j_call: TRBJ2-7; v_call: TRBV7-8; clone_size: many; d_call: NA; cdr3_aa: CASSFGIRWRVDSSYEQYF; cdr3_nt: TGTGCCAGCAGCTTCGGGATCAGGTGGAGAGTTGATTCGTCCTACGAGCAGTACTTC
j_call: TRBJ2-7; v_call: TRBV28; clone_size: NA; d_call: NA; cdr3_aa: CASSGPSQYF; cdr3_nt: TGTGCCAGCAGTGGCCCATCGCAGTACTTC
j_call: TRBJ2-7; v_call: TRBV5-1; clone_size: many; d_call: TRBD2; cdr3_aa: CASSWTSGAEQYF; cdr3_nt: TGCGCCAGCAGCTGGACTAGCGGAGCCGAGCAGTACTTC
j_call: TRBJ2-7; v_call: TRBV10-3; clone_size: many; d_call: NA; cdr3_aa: CATLPAPAYEQYF; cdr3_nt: TGTGCCACCCTCCCCGCCCCGGCGTACGAGCAGTACTTC
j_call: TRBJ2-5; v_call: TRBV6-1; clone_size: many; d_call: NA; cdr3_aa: CASRTDQGRRETQYF; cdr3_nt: TGTGCCAGCAGGACCGACCAGGGGAGGCGGGAGACCCAGTACTTC
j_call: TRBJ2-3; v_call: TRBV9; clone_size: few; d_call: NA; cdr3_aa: CASSVAGAGTDTQYF; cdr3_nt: TGTGCCAGCAGCGTAGCTGGAGCGGGCACAGATACGCAGTATTTT
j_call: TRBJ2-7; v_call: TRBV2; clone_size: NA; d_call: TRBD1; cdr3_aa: CTSRRGQGARGRTYEQYF; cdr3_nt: TGTACCAGCAGGAGGGGGCAGGGGGCTCGGGGGAGAACCTACGAGCAGTACTTC
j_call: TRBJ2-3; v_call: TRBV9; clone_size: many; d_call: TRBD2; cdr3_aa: CASSRTSGTRISTDTQYF; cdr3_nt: TGTGCCAGCAGCCGAACTAGCGGAACCCGAATAAGCACAGATACGCAGTATTTT
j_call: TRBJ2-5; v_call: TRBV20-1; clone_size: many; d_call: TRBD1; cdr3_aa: CSARGGQGMETQYF; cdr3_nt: TGCAGTGCTAGAGGGGGACAGGGGATGGAGACCCAGTACTTC
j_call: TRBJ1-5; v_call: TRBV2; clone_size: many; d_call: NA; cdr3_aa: CASSEKGFGSYSNQPQHF; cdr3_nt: TGTGCCAGCAGTGAAAAAGGATTCGGAAGCTATAGCAATCAGCCCCAGCATTTT
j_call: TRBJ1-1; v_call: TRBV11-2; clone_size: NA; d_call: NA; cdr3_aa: CASSLRLGVNTEAFF; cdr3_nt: TGTGCCAGCAGCTTACGGTTAGGTGTGAACACTGAAGCTTTCTTT
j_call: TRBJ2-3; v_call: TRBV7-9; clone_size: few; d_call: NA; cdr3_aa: CASSLVNVASTDTQYF; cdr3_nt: TGTGCCAGCAGCCTGGTAAACGTCGCTAGCACAGATACGCAGTATTTT
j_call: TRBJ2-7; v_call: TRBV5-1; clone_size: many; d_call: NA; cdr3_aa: CASSLGLPVSYEQYF; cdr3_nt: TGCGCCAGCAGCTTGGGGTTACCTGTCTCCTACGAGCAGTACTTC
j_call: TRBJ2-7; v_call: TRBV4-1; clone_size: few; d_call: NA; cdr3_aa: CASSQVPPVTYEQYF; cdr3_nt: TGCGCCAGCAGCCAAGTCCCTCCCGTCACCTACGAGCAGTACTTC
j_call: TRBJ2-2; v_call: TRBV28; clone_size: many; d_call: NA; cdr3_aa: CATLGGNTGELFF; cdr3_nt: TGTGCCACCTTAGGGGGGAACACCGGGGAGCTGTTTTTT
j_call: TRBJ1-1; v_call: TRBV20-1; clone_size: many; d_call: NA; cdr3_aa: CSARDLWVNTEAFF; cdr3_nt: TGCAGTGCTAGAGATCTTTGGGTGAACACTGAAGCTTTCTTT
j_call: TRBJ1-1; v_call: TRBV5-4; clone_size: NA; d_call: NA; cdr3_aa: CANSLGRDTEAFF; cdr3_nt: TGTGCCAACAGCTTAGGGAGAGACACTGAAGCTTTCTTT
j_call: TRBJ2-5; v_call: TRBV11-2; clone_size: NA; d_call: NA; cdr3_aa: CASSLVRAAETQYF; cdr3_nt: TGTGCCAGCAGCTTAGTCCGAGCCGCAGAGACCCAGTACTTC
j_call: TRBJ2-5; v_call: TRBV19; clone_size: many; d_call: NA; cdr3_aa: CASSTQGLVTQETQYF; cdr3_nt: TGTGCCAGTAGTACCCAAGGGTTGGTGACACAAGAGACCCAGTACTTC
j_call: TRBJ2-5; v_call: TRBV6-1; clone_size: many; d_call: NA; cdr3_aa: CASSSRSAVGIRETQYF; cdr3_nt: TGTGCCAGCAGTTCCCGGTCCGCCGTTGGGATTAGGGAGACCCAGTACTTC
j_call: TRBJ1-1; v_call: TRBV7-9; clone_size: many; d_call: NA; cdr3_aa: CASSRSDNVQMNTEAFF; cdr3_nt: TGTGCCAGCAGCCGCTCGGACAACGTTCAGATGAACACTGAAGCTTTCTTT